This paragraph covers one T cell receptor beta chain sequence. This clone was observed a single time. No cognate antigen has been identified for it. No base quality information exists; no much larger clone differs at one position. These data originate in a study of blood T cell repertoires in COVID-19 (dated by TCRdb to 2019 to 2021). Some background on the complete study: Collaborator samples came from the United States, Italy and Spain and covered acute and convalescent phases of COVID-19. The material from the prospective study consisted of cDNA or gDNA derived from T cells, B-cell-depleted T cells, or PBMCs. Subjects who had been exposed to COVID-19, were actively infected with it, or had recovered from it provided the deeply sampled blood TCRbeta repertoires that made up the dataset. The repertoires were made available in a free public database intended to serve as a resource for research on the immune response to SARS-CoV-2. The samples were drawn from the first 160 participants of the ongoing ImmuneRACE study and from roughly 1,300 subjects provided by 6 global collaborators. The sample metadata nearly always contained a de-identified subject ID, COVID-19 status, age in years and sex. Where HLA class I and class II types were available, the types were taken from metadata supplied by the sample provider, not from assay-based typing. The research as a whole found: The amount of clinical and demographic metadata varied by source and participant and was provided uncurated.

TCRbeta CDR3 regions were amplified from genomic DNA using the immunoSEQ Assay, a bias-controlled multiplex PCR. As for the authors' bioinformatics: The number of nucleated cells in each sample was estimated by amplification of reference gene primers within the assay. To quantify the absolute abundance of each unique TCRbeta CDR3 rearrangement, sequence reads were collapsed and filtered. For each sample, productive Simpson clonality was calculated as the square root of Simpson's diversity index over productive rearrangements. TCRdb limited this immuneACCESS table to in-frame rearrangements with V and J called. A share of clones is missing; checked studies link under half to unresolved V genes, and the rest is unexplained. V, J and clone size are those of that table, while D and trimming were read from the DNA. This sample holds around 400,000 clones; roughly 91% were observed only once. 1.5% to 2% of the sample goes to the ten largest clones.

Enrolling through a virtual design, the prospective study's participants ranged in age from about 18 to 89 years and lived across more than 20 United States geographic areas. To assign participants to cohorts, the prospective study relied on clinical history that participants themselves reported in a screening survey and a study questionnaire. For ImmuneRACE Cohort 3, a participant was defined as recovered based on two consecutive negative NP/OP PCR tests, clearance by a healthcare professional, or resolution of symptoms. In the prospective study, whole blood, serum and a nasopharyngeal or oropharyngeal swab were collected from each participant by mobile phlebotomists. Over a roughly 2-month period, participants in the prospective study had the option of providing additional blood draws and questionnaires. Prospective study blood samples were shipped either frozen or at room temperature before DNA extraction.

Taken from cysteine to phenylalanine, the CDR3 has 16 residues. Only the CDR3 part of the read is kept: 48 bases, read in frame from the first base. Cut back by 4 bases and 3 bases, the V and J ends lie 18 bases apart. Sequences SNHLY (CDR1) and FYNNEI (CDR2) are obtained from the germline V gene. The chain employs TRBV2 and TRBJ1-2, with TRBD1 perhaps the D gene, on 5 matching bases. The sample comprised PBMCs or T cells enriched from blood (not recorded which). The sequence derives from a woman between 25 and 40 years old who had recovered from COVID-19. The nucleotides read TGTGCCAGCAGTGGGTCTCGGCCAGGGAAAGACTATGGCTACACCTTC. It codes for CASSGSRPGKDYGYTF.